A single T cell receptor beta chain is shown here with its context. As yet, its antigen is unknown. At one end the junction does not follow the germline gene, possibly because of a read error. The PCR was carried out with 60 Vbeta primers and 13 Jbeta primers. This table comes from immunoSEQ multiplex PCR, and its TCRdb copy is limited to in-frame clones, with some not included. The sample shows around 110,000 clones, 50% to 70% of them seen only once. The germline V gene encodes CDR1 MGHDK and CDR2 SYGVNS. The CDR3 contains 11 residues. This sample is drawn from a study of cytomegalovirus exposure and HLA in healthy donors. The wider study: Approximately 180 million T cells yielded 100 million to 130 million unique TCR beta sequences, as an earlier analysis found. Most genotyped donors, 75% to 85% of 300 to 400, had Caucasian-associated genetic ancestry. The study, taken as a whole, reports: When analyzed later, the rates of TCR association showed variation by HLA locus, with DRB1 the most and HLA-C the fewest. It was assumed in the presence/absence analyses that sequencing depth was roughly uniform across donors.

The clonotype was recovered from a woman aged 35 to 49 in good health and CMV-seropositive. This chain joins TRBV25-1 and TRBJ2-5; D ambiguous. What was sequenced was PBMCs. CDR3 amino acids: CASSDIESQYF. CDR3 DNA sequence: TGTGCCAGCAGTGATATAGAGAGCCAGTACTTC.